This T cell receptor beta chain was identified during a study of vaccination effects on CD4 cells after COVID-19. Remarks on this clone: What it binds is not known.

Following an approximately ten-day culture, CD4+ T cells were purified. Participants each got two BNT162b2 or mRNA-1273 vaccine doses. TCRdb's table, derived via immunoSEQ multiplex PCR, lists solely in-frame clones and lacks some. This table has 30,000 to 35,000 clones, 74% appearing once. With 2 bases clipped from V and 4 bases from J, the junction kept 5 bases outside the gene matches. This CDR3 is 15 amino acids long. CDR1 and CDR2 (germline): MNHEY, SMNVEV (reference sequence). The genes are TRBV27 and TRBJ2-1, with 7 bases lining up with TRBD1. The clonotype comes from a human donor who received a COVID-19 vaccine. Sequences were derived from CD4+ T cells from PBMCs cultured without peptide, sampled after COVID-19 vaccination. In DNA, the CDR3 is TGTGCCAGCAGTTTACTCAGGGGGACGTACAATGAGCAGTTCTTC. Its protein is CASSLLRGTYNEQFF.